These 26 T cell receptor beta chains originate from one sample sequenced in a study of blood T cell repertoires in COVID-19. Sequencing used immunoSEQ multiplex PCR; TCRdb keeps in-frame clones, though not all of them. The sample contains roughly 120,000 clones, about nine tenths of which appear only once. Sequenced: peripheral blood. The receptors were sampled from a human donor in a cohort sampled during active COVID-19.

This clone has just one count. V gene TRBV12-5 combines with J gene TRBJ1-5; D unclear. CDR1 is LGHNT and CDR2 is FRNRAP in the germline V gene. Between the trimmed V and J ends, which lost 0 bases and 5 bases, there was a span of 8 bases. The CDR3 totals 14 residues. CDR3 protein: CASGLVTEDQPQHF. CDR3 coding DNA: TGTGCTAGTGGTTTGGTAACCGAGGATCAGCCCCAGCATTTT.

The genes are TRBV3-1 (or the pseudogene TRBV3-2) and TRBJ2-3; no firm D call. Germline V CDR1 and CDR2: LGHDT, YNNKEL (reference sequence). V dropped 4 bases and J dropped 3 bases, with 14 bases sitting between them. The CDR3 sequence is 15 residues long. The CDR3 loop is CASSPRGAITDTQYF. CDR3 coding DNA: TGTGCCAGCAGCCCAAGAGGCGCTATTACAGATACGCAGTATTTT.

The chain couples TRBV24-1 to TRBJ1-6; no definite D call. The CDR3 is 15 residues long. V lost 0 bases, J lost 9 bases, and 11 bases lay in between. Germline values: CDR1 KGHDR, CDR2 SFDVKD. CDR3 in amino acids: CATSDLIAERSPLHF. The CDR3 DNA reads TGTGCCACCAGTGATTTGATAGCCGAGCGTTCACCCCTCCACTTT.

The chain links TRBV19 to TRBJ2-7, with D possibly TRBD1 on 6 matching bases. V lost 0 bases and J 3 bases, leaving 18 bases between the germline ends. The germline gives CDR1 LNHDA, CDR2 SQIVND (reference sequence). CDR3 length equals 17 residues. The CDR3 sequence is CASSIDHSRGLIYEQYF. The CDR3 DNA follows: TGTGCCAGTAGTATAGATCATAGTAGGGGGTTGATCTACGAGCAGTACTTC. The full variable domain, completed using reference TRBV19 and TRBJ2-7, is DGGITQSPKYLFRKEGQNVTLSCEQNLNHDAMYWYRQDPGQGLRLIYYSQIVNDFQKGDIAEGYSVSREKKESFPLTVTSAQKNPTAFYLCASSIDHSRGLIYEQYFGPGTRLTVT.

Regarding this clone: At one end, the junction sequence differs from germline, possibly due to a read error. This chain connects TRBV27 to TRBJ2-1, with TRBD2 matching 16 bases. Looked up from germline, CDR1 is MNHEY and CDR2 is SMNVEV (reference sequence). The CDR3 covers 16 residues. CDR3 bases: TGTGCCAGCACCGGGACTAGCGGGGGGGCTTACAGTGAGCAGTTCTTC. Encoded protein: CASTGTSGGAYSEQFF.

The chain joins TRBV6-2 or TRBV6-3 to TRBJ2-4, with D perhaps matching TRBD1 (5 bases). From germline, CDR1 is MNHEY and CDR2 SVGEGT. The germline V and J ends were trimmed by 5 bases and 0 bases, with 14 bases remaining between them. The CDR3 is 16 residues long. The CDR3 protein is CASSPALTVAKNIQYF. The CDR3 DNA reads as TGTGCCAGCAGTCCCGCCTTGACAGTAGCCAAAAACATTCAGTACTTC.

The chain has TRBV2 and TRBJ2-5; 14 bases line up with TRBD2. Trimming cost V 6 bases and J 5 bases; bases outside gene matches: 8. The germline V gene has CDR1 SNHLY and CDR2 FYNNEI. This CDR3 comprises 16 residues. CDR3 in amino acids: CASRTGLAGARETQYF. DNA of the CDR3: TGTGCCAGCAGGACGGGACTAGCGGGAGCGAGGGAGACCCAGTACTTC.

This clone was picked up one time. V usage is TRBV7-2 and J usage is TRBJ1-1; a possible D gene is TRBD1 (6 bases). The germline V gene encodes CDR1 SGHTA and CDR2 FQGNSA. V dropped 6 bases and J dropped 1 base, with 18 bases sitting between them. CDR3 size: 16 residues. CDR3 coding DNA: TGTGCCAGCAGGTACCGGAGGGGGGGGCGGAACACTGAAGCTTTCTTT. Translation: CASRYRRGGRNTEAFF.

This sequence joins TRBV2 and TRBJ2-5; the match to TRBD1 covers 7 bases. Trimming took 4 bases from V and 1 from J; bases not matched to a gene: 3. CDR1 and CDR2 (germline): SNHLY, FYNNEI. The CDR3 extends over 14 amino acids. CDR3 sequence reads: CASSGQGVQETQYF. The CDR3 nucleotides read TGTGCCAGCAGTGGTCAGGGGGTCCAAGAGACCCAGTACTTC.

The chain joins TRBV29-1 to TRBJ2-3, with D tentatively TRBD2 (6 bases). The V end was cut by 2 bases, the J end by 0 bases, with 12 bases between. CDR1 and CDR2 (germline): SQVTM, ANQGSEA. This CDR3 has 15 residues. CDR3 region: CSVELAATSTDTQYF. The CDR3 DNA is TGCAGCGTTGAATTAGCGGCAACTAGCACAGATACGCAGTATTTT.

V gene TRBV6-5 combines with J gene TRBJ1-1; D is ambiguous. The CDR3 length is 13 residues. V shed 9 bases and J shed 5 bases, with 16 bases lying between them. The germline CDR1 and CDR2 sequences are MNHEY and SVGAGI. For the CDR3, the DNA is TGTGCCAGTCTCCCAAGCCCTCGGACTGAAGCTTTCTTT. Its protein product is CASLPSPRTEAFF.

V is TRBV19 and J is TRBJ2-7; D is unclear. From germline, CDR1 is LNHDA and CDR2 SQIVND (reference sequence). V was trimmed by 1 base and J by 4 bases, leaving 11 bases between them. This CDR3 is 14 amino acids long. This CDR3 is CASSIAPLGYEQYF. CDR3 nucleotide sequence: TGTGCCAGTAGTATAGCGCCCCTCGGGTACGAGCAGTACTTC.

This clone was recorded once. This chain connects TRBV18 to TRBJ2-5, with 11 bases matching TRBD1. The CDR3 has 14 residues. The V segment lost 3 bases and the J segment 4 bases; nucleotides outside the gene matches: 1. Germline V lookup: CDR1 KGHSH, CDR2 LQKENI. CDR3 in DNA: TGTGCCAGCTCACCCGGGACAGGGGGAGAGACCCAGTACTTC. Protein sequence: CASSPGTGGETQYF. Together with reference TRBV18 and TRBJ2-5, the CDR3 gives the full variable domain: NAGVMQNPRHLVRRRGQEARLRCSPMKGHSHVYWYRQLPEEGLKFMVYLQKENIIDESGMPKERFSAEFPKEGPSILRIQQVVRGDSAAYFCASSPGTGGETQYFGPGTRLLVL.

This clone was observed a single time. This chain links TRBV29-1 with TRBJ2-3, with D possibly matching TRBD2 (5 bases). This CDR3 has 13 residues. From germline, CDR1 is SQVTM and CDR2 ANQGSEA. V dropped 7 bases and J dropped 2 bases, with 13 bases sitting between them. CDR3 residues: CSAAGSITDTQYF. The CDR3 DNA follows: TGCAGCGCCGCGGGCAGCATCACAGATACGCAGTATTTT.

The V gene is TRBV6-6, the J gene TRBJ2-1; possible D gene TRBD1, 6 bases. Germline V lookup: CDR1 MNHNY, CDR2 SVGAGI (reference sequence). This CDR3 spans 17 amino acids. V was trimmed by 5 bases and J by 4 bases, leaving 21 bases between them. Written as DNA, the CDR3 is TGTGCCAGCAGTCCGTCGACCCCTAGAGGGGGTTACAATGAGCAGTTCTTC. Translating it yields CASSPSTPRGGYNEQFF.

The chain has TRBV28 and TRBJ2-7; 11 bases match TRBD1. After removal of 6 bases from V and 6 bases from J, the junction contained 7 bases not matched to a gene. The CDR3 is 14 residues long. Germline V CDR1 and CDR2: MDHEN, SYDVKM. The CDR3 region is CASRDGQGAREQYF. CDR3 coding DNA: TGTGCCAGCAGGGACGGACAGGGGGCTCGCGAGCAGTACTTC.

This chain joins TRBV19 and TRBJ2-1; D call uncertain. Germline V gives CDR1 LNHDA, CDR2 SQIVND (reference sequence). This CDR3 contains 15 residues. V lost 5 bases, J lost 0 bases, and 11 bases lay in between. The CDR3 coding sequence is TGTGCCAGTAGTTTGTTCTCGAGCTCCTACAATGAGCAGTTCTTC. Amino acid sequence: CASSLFSSSYNEQFF.

The chain links TRBV27 to TRBJ2-7; TRBD1 agrees at 8 bases. J lost 1 base, V lost 3 bases, and 14 bases had no gene match. Germline lookup yields CDR1 MNHEY and CDR2 SMNVEV (reference sequence). The length of the CDR3 is 18 residues. The CDR3 sequence: CASSFGTGPGSVSYEQYF. Here the CDR3 DNA reads TGTGCCAGCAGTTTCGGGACAGGACCTGGCAGCGTTTCCTACGAGCAGTACTTC.

The chain joins TRBV9 to TRBJ1-6; the match to TRBD1 covers 9 bases. Unmatched junction bases numbered 10, after V lost 4 bases and J lost 8 bases. This CDR3 comprises 16 residues. Germline CDR1 SGDLS, CDR2 YYNGEE. The CDR3 sequence: CASSPSSGTGHSPLHF. CDR3 nucleotide sequence: TGTGCCAGCAGCCCATCCTCCGGGACAGGGCATTCACCCCTCCACTTT.

The gene calls are TRBV5-6 and TRBJ2-1; TRBD2 is a possible D gene (6 bases). V dropped 4 bases and J dropped 10 bases, with 15 bases sitting between them. CDR3 length: 13 amino acids. Germline values: CDR1 SGHDT, CDR2 YYEEEE. The CDR3 DNA is TGTGCCAGCAGCCCTGGCCCCAGCGGGGAGCAGTTCTTC. This translates into CASSPGPSGEQFF.

The chain is built from TRBV7-9 and TRBJ1-1; D is perhaps TRBD1 (6 bases). Per germline, CDR1 SEHNR and CDR2 FQNEAQ (reference sequence). This CDR3 contains 12 residues. V shed 6 bases and J shed 10 bases, with 15 bases lying between them. The CDR3 loop reads CASSASGTTAFF. The CDR3 DNA sequence: TGTGCCAGCAGTGCCTCCGGGACAACAGCTTTCTTT.

The chain uses TRBV6-7 and TRBJ1-1; no firm D call. TRBV6-7 is an ORF; its function is uncertain. The CDR3 is made up of 16 amino acids. The V end lost 0 bases, the J end lost 0 bases, and 11 bases lay between the germline ends. Here the CDR3 DNA reads TGTGCCAGCAGTTACTCGGCAGCGAAAATGAACACTGAAGCTTTCTTT. Protein sequence: CASSYSAAKMNTEAFF.

The chain couples TRBV3-1 (or the pseudogene TRBV3-2) to TRBJ2-1; TRBD1 matches at 10 bases. Trimming took 3 bases from V and 9 from J; bases not matched to a gene: 8. CDR3 size: 15 residues. CDR1 LGHDT and CDR2 YNNKEL come from the germline V gene (reference sequence). DNA for the CDR3: TGTGCCAGCAGCCAGGGACAGGGGACTATAAGTGAGCAGTTCTTC. Translation: CASSQGQGTISEQFF.

CDR3 in amino acids: CASSLAGQGIGYTF. DNA for the CDR3: TGTGCCAGCAGCTTAGCGGGACAGGGGATCGGCTACACCTTC. V usage is TRBV7-3 and J usage is TRBJ1-2; TRBD1 matches at 10 bases. J lost 8 bases, V lost 2 bases, and 5 bases had no gene match. This CDR3 comprises 14 residues. Looked up from germline, CDR1 is SGHTA and CDR2 is FQGTGA.

The rearrangement links TRBV11-2 to TRBJ1-1, with D possibly matching TRBD1 (6 bases). V shed 3 bases and J shed 7 bases, with 15 bases lying between them. Germline V CDR1 and CDR2: SGHAT, FQNNGV. The CDR3 extends over 14 amino acids. CDR3 amino acids: CASSLGAAGVEAFF. In nucleotides, the CDR3 is TGTGCCAGCAGCTTGGGGGCGGCAGGCGTTGAAGCTTTCTTT.

This sequence joins TRBV30 and TRBJ2-6, with D perhaps matching TRBD1 (5 bases). Germline V gene lookup returns CDR1 GTSNPN and CDR2 SVGIG (reference sequence). V shed 7 bases and J shed 2 bases, with 9 bases lying between them. The CDR3 is 13 residues long. CDR3 loop: CAYRSAGANVLTF. The CDR3 bases are TGTGCCTACAGGAGCGCTGGGGCCAACGTCCTGACTTTC.